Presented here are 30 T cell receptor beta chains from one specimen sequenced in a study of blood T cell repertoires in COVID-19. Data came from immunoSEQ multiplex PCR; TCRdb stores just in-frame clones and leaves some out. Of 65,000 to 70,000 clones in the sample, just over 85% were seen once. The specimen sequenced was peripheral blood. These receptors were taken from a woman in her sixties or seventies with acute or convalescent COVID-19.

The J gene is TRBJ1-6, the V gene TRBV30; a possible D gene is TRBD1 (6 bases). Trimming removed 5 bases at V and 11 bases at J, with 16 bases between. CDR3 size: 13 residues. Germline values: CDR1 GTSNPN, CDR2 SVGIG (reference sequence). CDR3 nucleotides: TGTGCCTGGGGGACAATCCCTGGGGCACCCCTCCACTTT. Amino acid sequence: CAWGTIPGAPLHF. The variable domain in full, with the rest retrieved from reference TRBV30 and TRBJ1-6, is SQTIHQWPATLVQPVGSPLSLECTVEGTSNPNLYWYRQAAGRGLQLLFYSVGIGQISSEVPQNLSASRPQDRQFILSSKKLLLSDSGFYLCAWGTIPGAPLHFGNGTRLTVT.

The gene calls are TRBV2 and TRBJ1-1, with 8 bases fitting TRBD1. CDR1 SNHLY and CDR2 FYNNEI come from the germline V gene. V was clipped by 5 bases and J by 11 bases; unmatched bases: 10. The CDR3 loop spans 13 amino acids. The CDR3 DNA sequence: TGTGCCAGCAGTTTACAGGGGGGGCGTGGGGCTTTCTTT. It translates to CASSLQGGRGAFF.

CDR3 protein: CATGRGVEQFF. The CDR3 bases are TGTGCCACCGGTAGGGGTGTTGAGCAGTTCTTC. V is TRBV24-1 and J is TRBJ2-1; tentatively, D is TRBD1 (5 bases). The V gene lost 9 bases and the J gene lost 9 bases, with 11 bases spanning the gap. The length of the CDR3 is 11 residues. Germline V CDR1 and CDR2: KGHDR, SFDVKD.

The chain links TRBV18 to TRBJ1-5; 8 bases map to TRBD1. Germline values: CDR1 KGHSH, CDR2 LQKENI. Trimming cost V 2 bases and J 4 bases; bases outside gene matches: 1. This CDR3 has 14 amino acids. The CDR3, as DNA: TGTGCCAGCTCACCAACAGGGGGAAATCAGCCCCAGCATTTT. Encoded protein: CASSPTGGNQPQHF.

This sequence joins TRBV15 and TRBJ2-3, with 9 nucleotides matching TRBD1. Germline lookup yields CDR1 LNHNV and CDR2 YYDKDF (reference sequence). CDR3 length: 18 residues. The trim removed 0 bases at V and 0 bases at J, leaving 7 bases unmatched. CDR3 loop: CATSRDRGTGTSTDTQYF. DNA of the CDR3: TGTGCCACCAGCAGAGATCGGGGGACAGGGACTAGCACAGATACGCAGTATTTT.

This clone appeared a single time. The CDR3 sequence is CASSSPGFEAFF. CDR3 in DNA: TGTGCCAGCAGCTCCCCGGGTTTTGAAGCTTTCTTT. The rearrangement joins TRBV5-6 to TRBJ1-1; no firm D call. Trimming cost V 3 bases and J 7 bases, with 10 bases left between them. Germline CDR1 is SGHDT and CDR2 is YYEEEE. The CDR3 runs to 12 residues.

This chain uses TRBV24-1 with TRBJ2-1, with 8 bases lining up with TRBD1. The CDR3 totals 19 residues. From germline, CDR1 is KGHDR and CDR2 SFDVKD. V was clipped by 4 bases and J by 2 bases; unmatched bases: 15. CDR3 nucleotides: TGTGCCACCAGTGAAACGGGACAGGTTAGAGGAGATCCCTACAATGAGCAGTTCTTC. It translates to CATSETGQVRGDPYNEQFF.

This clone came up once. CDR3 protein: CASSVSSVYNEQFF. The CDR3 nucleotides are TGTGCCAGCAGCGTGTCTAGCGTCTACAATGAGCAGTTCTTC. The chain carries TRBV9 and TRBJ2-1, with a tentative D call TRBD2 (6 bases). Trimming stripped 2 bases from V and 3 bases from J, with 9 bases between. CDR3 size: 14 residues. Germline V gene lookup returns CDR1 SGDLS and CDR2 YYNGEE.

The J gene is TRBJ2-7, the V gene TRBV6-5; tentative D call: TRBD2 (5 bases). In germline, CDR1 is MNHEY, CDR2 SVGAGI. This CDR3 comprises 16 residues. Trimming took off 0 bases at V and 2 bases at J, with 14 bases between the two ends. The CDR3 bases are TGTGCCAGCAGTTACTCTAGCGCCCTCGGGACCTACGAGCAGTACTTC. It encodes CASSYSSALGTYEQYF.

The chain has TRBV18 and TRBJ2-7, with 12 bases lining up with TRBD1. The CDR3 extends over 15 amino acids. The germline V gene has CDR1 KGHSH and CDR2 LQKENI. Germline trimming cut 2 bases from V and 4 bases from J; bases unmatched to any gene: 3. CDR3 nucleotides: TGTGCCAGCTCACCAGGGACAGGGGGCGCTTACGAGCAGTACTTC. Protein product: CASSPGTGGAYEQYF.

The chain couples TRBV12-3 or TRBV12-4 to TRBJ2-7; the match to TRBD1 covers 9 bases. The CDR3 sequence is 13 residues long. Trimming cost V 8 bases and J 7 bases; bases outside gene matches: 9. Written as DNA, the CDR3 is TGTGCCAGCCTGAGGACAGGGGTATATGAGCAGTACTTC. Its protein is CASLRTGVYEQYF.

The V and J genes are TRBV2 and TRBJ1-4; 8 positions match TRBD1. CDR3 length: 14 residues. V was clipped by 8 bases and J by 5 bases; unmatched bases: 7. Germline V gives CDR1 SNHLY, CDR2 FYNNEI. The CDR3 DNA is TGTGCCAGCCGACGACAGGGGATAAATGAAAAACTGTTTTTT. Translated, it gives CASRRQGINEKLFF. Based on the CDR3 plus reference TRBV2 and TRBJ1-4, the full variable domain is EPEVTQTPSHQVTQMGQEVILRCVPISNHLYFYWYRQILGQKVEFLVSFYNNEISEKSEIFDDQFSVERPDGSNFTLKIRSTKLEDSAMYFCASRRQGINEKLFFGSGTQLSVL.

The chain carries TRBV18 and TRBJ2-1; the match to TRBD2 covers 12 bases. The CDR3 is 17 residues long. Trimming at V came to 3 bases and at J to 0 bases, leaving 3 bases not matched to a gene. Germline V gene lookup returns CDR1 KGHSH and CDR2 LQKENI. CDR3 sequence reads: CASSPKTSGSSYNEQFF. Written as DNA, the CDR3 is TGTGCCAGCTCACCTAAGACTAGCGGGAGCTCCTACAATGAGCAGTTCTTC.

The CDR3 bases are TGTGCCAGCAGAACCGGGACATCATTCGAAGCTTTCTTT. It specifies CASRTGTSFEAFF. This chain links TRBV7-9 with TRBJ1-1, with a tentative D call TRBD1 (6 bases). V was cut by 6 bases and J by 8 bases, with 16 bases left in between. CDR3 length: 13 amino acids. CDR1 and CDR2 (germline): SEHNR, FQNEAQ (reference sequence).

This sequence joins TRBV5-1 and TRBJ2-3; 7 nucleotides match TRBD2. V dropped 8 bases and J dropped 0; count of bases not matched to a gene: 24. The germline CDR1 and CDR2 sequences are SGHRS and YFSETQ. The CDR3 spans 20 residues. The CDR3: CARNPGDGKRDPQSTDTQYF. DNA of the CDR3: TGCGCCAGGAACCCCGGGGACGGAAAGCGGGATCCCCAGAGCACAGATACGCAGTATTTT.

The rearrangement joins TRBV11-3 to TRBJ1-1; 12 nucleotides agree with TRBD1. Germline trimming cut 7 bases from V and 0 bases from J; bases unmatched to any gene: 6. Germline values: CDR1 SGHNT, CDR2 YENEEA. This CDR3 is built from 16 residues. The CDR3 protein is CASTPGTGGLNTEAFF. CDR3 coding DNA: TGTGCCAGCACCCCAGGGACAGGGGGCCTGAACACTGAAGCTTTCTTT.

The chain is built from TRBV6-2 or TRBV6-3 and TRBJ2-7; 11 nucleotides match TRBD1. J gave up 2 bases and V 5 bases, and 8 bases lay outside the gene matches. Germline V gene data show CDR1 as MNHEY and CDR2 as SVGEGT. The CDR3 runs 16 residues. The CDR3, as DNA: TGTGCCAGCAGTAGCCACACGGGACAGGGGGCCTACGAGCAGTACTTC. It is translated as CASSSHTGQGAYEQYF.

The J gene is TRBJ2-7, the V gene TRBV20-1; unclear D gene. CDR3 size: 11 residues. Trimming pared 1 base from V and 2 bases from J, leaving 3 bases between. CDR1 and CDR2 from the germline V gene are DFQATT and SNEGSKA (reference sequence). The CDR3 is CSARAAYEQYF. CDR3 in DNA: TGCAGTGCTAGAGCAGCCTACGAGCAGTACTTC.

CDR3 nucleotide sequence: TGTGCCAGCAGCTTGTCCCCAGCGGGGGCGGGGGGGAATGAGCAGTTCTTC. Its translation: CASSLSPAGAGGNEQFF. This chain joins TRBV7-2 and TRBJ2-1; 9 bases are a match to TRBD2. After removal of 3 bases from V and 7 bases from J, the junction contained 13 bases not matched to a gene. CDR1 and CDR2 (germline): SGHTA, FQGNSA. CDR3 length: 17 amino acids.

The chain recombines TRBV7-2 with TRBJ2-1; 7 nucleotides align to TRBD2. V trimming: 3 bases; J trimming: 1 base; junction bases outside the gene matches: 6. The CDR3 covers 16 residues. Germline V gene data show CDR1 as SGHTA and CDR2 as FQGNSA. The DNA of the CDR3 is TGTGCCAGCAGCTTGCGGGGCGGGAGTTCCTACAATGAGCAGTTCTTC. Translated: CASSLRGGSSYNEQFF.

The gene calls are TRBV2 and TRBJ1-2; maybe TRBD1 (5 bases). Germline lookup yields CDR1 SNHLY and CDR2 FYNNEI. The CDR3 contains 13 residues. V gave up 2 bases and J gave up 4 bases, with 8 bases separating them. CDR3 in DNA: TGTGCCAGCAGTGAACAGGGTGGCTATGGCTACACCTTC. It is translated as CASSEQGGYGYTF.

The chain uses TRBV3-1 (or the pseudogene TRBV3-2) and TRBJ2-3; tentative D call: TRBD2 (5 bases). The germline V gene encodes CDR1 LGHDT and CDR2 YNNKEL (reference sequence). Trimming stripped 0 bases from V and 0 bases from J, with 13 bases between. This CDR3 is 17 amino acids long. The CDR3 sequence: CASSQEFRLASTDTQYF. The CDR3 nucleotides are TGTGCCAGCAGCCAAGAATTTAGGTTAGCGAGCACAGATACGCAGTATTTT.

The CDR3 DNA follows: TGCGCCAGCAGCAGTCCTGGGGCGGGGAGGGGTGATACGCAGTATTTT. Translating gives CASSSPGAGRGDTQYF. The rearrangement joins TRBV5-1 to TRBJ2-3; 7 bases agree with TRBD2. V gave up 4 bases and J gave up 6 bases; unmatched junction bases: 14. The V gene's germline CDR1 is SGHRS and CDR2 YFSETQ. There are 16 residues in the CDR3.

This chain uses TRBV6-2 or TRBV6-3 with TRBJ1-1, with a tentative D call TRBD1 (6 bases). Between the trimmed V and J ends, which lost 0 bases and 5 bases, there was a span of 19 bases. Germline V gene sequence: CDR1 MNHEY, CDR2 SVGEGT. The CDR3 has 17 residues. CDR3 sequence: CASSYSLVGGLWTEAFF. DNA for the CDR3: TGTGCCAGCAGTTACTCCCTCGTCGGGGGGCTATGGACTGAAGCTTTCTTT.

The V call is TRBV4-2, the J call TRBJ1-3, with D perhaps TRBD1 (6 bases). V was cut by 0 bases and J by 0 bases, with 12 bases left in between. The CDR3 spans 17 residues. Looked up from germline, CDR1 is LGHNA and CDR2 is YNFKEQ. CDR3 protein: CASSQDGGRRSGNTIYF. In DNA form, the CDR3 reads TGTGCCAGCAGCCAAGATGGGGGCAGGCGCTCTGGAAACACCATATATTTT.

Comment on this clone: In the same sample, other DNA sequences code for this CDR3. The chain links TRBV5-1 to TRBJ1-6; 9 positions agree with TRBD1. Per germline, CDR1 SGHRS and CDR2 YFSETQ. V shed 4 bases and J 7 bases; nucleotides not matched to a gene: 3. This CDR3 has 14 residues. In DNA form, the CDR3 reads TGCGCCAGCAGCGGACAGGGGTCAAATTCACCCCTCCACTTT. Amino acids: CASSGQGSNSPLHF.

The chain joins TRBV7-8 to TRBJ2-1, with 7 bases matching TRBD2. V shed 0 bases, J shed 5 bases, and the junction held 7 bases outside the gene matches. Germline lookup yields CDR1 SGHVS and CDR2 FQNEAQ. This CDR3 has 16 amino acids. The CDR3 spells CASSLAYGGRNNEQFF. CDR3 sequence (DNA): TGTGCCAGCAGCTTAGCGTATGGCGGGAGAAACAATGAGCAGTTCTTC. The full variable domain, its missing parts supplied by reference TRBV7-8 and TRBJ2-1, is GAGVSQSPRYKVAKRGQDVALRCDPISGHVSLFWYQQALGQGPEFLTYFQNEAQLDKSGLPSDRFFAERPEGSVSTLKIQRTQQEDSAVYLCASSLAYGGRNNEQFFGPGTRLTVL.

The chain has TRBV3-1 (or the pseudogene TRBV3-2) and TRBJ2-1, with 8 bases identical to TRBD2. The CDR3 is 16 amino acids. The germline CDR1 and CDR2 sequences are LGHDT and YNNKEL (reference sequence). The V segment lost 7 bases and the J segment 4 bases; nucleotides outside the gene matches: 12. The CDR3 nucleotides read TGTGCCAGCAACTCTATTTCGGGAGGGCGTTACAATGAGCAGTTCTTC. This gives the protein CASNSISGGRYNEQFF.

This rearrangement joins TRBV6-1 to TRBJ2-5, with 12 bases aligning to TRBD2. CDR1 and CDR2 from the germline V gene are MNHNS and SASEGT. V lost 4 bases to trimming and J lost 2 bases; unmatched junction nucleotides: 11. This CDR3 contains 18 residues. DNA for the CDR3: TGTGCCAGCAGTGTAAGGGCTAGCGGGGGGGCCAGGCAAGAGACCCAGTACTTC. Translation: CASSVRASGGARQETQYF.

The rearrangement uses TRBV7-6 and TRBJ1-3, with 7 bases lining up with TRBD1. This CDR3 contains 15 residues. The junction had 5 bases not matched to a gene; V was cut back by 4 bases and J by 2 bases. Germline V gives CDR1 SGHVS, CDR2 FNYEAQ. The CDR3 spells CASSSGQAPGNTIYF. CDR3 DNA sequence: TGTGCCAGCAGCTCAGGACAGGCCCCTGGAAACACCATATATTTT.